This TCR beta chain was observed in a study of blood T cell repertoires in COVID-19 (dated by TCRdb to the early 2020s). Describing the broader study: Samples covering the acute and convalescent phases of COVID-19 were provided by collaborators in the United States, Italy and Spain. The prospective study material was composed of cDNA or gDNA derived from T cells, B-cell-depleted T cells, or PBMCs. Subjects who had been exposed to COVID-19, were actively infected with it, or had recovered from it provided the deeply sampled blood TCRbeta repertoires that made up the dataset. The repertoires were made available in a free public database intended to serve as a resource for research on the immune response to SARS-CoV-2. The samples were drawn from the first 160 participants of the ongoing ImmuneRACE study and from 950 to 1,500 subjects provided by 6 global collaborators. A de-identified subject ID, COVID-19 status, age in years and sex were almost always included in the sample metadata. Where HLA class I and class II types were available, the types were taken from metadata supplied by the sample provider, not from assay-based typing. The investigation overall reported the following: How much clinical and demographic metadata was included differed by source and by participant, and the metadata was provided uncurated.

TCRbeta CDR3 regions were amplified from genomic DNA by means of the immunoSEQ Assay, a bias-controlled multiplex PCR. From the authors' description of their analysis: The number of nucleated cells in each sample was estimated by amplification of reference gene primers within the assay. To quantify the absolute abundance of each unique TCRbeta CDR3 rearrangement, sequence reads were collapsed and filtered. For each sample, productive Simpson clonality was calculated as the square root of Simpson's diversity index over productive rearrangements. TCRdb carries this immuneACCESS record with in-frame sequences only. Its versions omit some clonotypes, under half of them owing to an unresolved V gene in the studies checked, with the rest unexplained. V, J and clone size are taken as reported in that table, and D and trimming were inferred from the DNA itself. This sample lists fewer than 350,000 clones; around 88% were detected once. In total, the top ten clones hold 6% of the sample.

This clone was seen only once. Its specific antigen is unknown. Per-base qualities were not stored, and no clone one base away is much larger. Participants in the prospective study were aged about 18 to 89 years, lived in about two dozen United States geographic areas, and enrolled through a virtual design. To assign participants to cohorts, the prospective study relied on clinical history that participants themselves reported in a screening survey and a study questionnaire. ImmuneRACE Cohort 3 recovered participants were defined by two consecutive negative NP/OP PCR tests, healthcare professional clearance, or symptom resolution. In the prospective study, mobile phlebotomists collected whole blood, serum and a nasopharyngeal or oropharyngeal swab from each participant. Prospective study participants could optionally give additional blood draws and questionnaires over an approximately two-month period. Blood samples from the prospective study were shipped frozen or at room temperature prior to DNA extraction.

This receptor was obtained from a woman between 35 and 50 years old who had recovered from COVID-19. The sequenced material came from PBMCs or T cells enriched from blood (not recorded which).

The bases are TGTGCCAGCAGTTCCGTAGCGGGGACCTCCTACGAGCAGTACTTC. This yields the protein CASSSVAGTSYEQYF. This sequence uses TRBV6-1 and TRBJ2-7, with TRBD2 identical over 8 junction bases. Its CDR3 holds 15 amino acids, cysteine through phenylalanine. Only the CDR3 portion is preserved as DNA: 45 bases, with reading frame beginning at the first base. The germline V gene sets CDR1 to MNHNS and CDR2 to SASEGT. V is pruned by 5 bases and J by 0 bases, leaving 6 bases of the junction without a gene match.